Sequencing of this T cell receptor (beta chain) was carried out in a study of STAT5B mutations in CD4+ large granular lymphocyte leukemia. Study-level points and caveats: Compared with healthy controls (2/35), patient top clones favored TRBV06 (8/27). Main leukemic clonotypes were patient-specific, but more than 20% appeared at low frequency elsewhere.

V lost 6 bases and J 3 bases, leaving 18 bases between the germline ends. The germline V gene encodes CDR1 LNHDA and CDR2 SQIVND (reference sequence). The CDR3 covers 15 residues. Method: immunoSEQ multiplex PCR; TCRdb's copy keeps in-frame clones and lacks some. Of about 2,200 clones listed, about nine tenths are singletons. Comments on this clone: Antigen unknown.

The chain recombines TRBV19 with TRBJ2-7; D is uncertain. This sequence originates from a woman between 65 and 79 years old with CD4+ T-cell large granular lymphocyte leukemia. The sample taken for sequencing was PBMCs. The CDR3 spells CASSLFTVSIYEQYF. The CDR3 nucleotides are TGTGCCAGTAGCCTGTTCACGGTGTCCATCTACGAGCAGTACTTC. Using reference TRBV19 and TRBJ2-7 for the parts outside the CDR3, the full variable domain is DGGITQSPKYLFRKEGQNVTLSCEQNLNHDAMYWYRQDPGQGLRLIYYSQIVNDFQKGDIAEGYSVSREKKESFPLTVTSAQKNPTAFYLCASSLFTVSIYEQYFGPGTRLTVT.